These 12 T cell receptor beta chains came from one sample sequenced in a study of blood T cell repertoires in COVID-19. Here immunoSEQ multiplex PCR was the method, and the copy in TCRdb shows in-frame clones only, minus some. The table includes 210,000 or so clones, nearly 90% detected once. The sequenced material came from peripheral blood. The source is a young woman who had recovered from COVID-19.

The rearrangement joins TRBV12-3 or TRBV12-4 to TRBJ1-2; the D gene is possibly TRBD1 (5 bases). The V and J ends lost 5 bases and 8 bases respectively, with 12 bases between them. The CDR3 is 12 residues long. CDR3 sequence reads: CASSVQGIGYTF. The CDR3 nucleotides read TGTGCCAGCAGTGTTCAGGGAATCGGCTACACCTTC.

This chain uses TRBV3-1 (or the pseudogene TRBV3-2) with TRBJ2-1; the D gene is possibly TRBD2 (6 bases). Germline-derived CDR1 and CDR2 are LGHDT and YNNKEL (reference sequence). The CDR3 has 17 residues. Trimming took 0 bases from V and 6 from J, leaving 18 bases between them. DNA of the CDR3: TGTGCCAGCAGCCAAGATCGACGGAGTAGGAGGGGCAATGAGCAGTTCTTC. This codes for CASSQDRRSRRGNEQFF.

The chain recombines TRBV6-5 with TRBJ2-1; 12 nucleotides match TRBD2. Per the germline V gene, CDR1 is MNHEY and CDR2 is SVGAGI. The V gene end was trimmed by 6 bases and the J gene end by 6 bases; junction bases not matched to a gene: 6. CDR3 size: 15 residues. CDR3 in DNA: TGTGCCAGCAGCCCCGGACTAGCGGGGCTCAATGAGCAGTTCTTC. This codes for CASSPGLAGLNEQFF.

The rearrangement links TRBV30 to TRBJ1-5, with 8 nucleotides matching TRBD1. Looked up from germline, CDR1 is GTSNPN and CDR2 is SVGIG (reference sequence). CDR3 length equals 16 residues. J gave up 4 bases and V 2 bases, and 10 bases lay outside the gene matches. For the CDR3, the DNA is TGTGCCTGGAGTACCACTCGGACAGGGCGAAATCAGCCCCAGCATTTT. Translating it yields CAWSTTRTGRNQPQHF.

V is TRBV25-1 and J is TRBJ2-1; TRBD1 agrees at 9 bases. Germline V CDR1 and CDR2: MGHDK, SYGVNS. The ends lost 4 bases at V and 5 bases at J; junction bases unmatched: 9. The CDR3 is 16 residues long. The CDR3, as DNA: TGTGCCAGCAGTGCCCTAGGGACAGGGAAGAACAATGAGCAGTTCTTC. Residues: CASSALGTGKNNEQFF.

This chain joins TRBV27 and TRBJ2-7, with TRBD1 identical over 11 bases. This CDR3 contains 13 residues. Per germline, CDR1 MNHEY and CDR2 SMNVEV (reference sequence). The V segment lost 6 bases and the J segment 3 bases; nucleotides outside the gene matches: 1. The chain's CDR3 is CASSGTGGYEQYF. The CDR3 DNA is TGTGCCAGCAGCGGGACAGGGGGCTACGAGCAGTACTTC.

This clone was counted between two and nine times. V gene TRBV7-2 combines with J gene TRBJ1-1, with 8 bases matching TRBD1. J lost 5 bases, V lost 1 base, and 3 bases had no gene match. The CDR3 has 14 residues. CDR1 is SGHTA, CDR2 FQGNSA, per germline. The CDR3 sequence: CASSLERQGTEAFF. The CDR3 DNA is TGTGCCAGCAGCTTAGAGCGACAGGGGACTGAAGCTTTCTTT.

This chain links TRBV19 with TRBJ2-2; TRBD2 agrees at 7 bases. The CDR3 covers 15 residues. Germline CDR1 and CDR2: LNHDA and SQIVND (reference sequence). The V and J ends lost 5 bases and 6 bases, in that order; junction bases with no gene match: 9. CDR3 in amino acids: CASSPRGRVAGELFF. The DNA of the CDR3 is TGTGCCAGTAGTCCCCGCGGGAGAGTGGCCGGGGAGCTGTTTTTT. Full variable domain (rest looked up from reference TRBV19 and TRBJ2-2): DGGITQSPKYLFRKEGQNVTLSCEQNLNHDAMYWYRQDPGQGLRLIYYSQIVNDFQKGDIAEGYSVSREKKESFPLTVTSAQKNPTAFYLCASSPRGRVAGELFFGEGSRLTVL.

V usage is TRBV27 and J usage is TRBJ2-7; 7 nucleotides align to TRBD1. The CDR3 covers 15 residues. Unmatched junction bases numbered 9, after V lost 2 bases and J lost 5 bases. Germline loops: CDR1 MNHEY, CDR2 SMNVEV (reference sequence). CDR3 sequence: CASSLQYRGGDEQYF. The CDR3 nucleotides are TGTGCCAGCAGTTTACAGTACAGGGGTGGCGACGAGCAGTACTTC.

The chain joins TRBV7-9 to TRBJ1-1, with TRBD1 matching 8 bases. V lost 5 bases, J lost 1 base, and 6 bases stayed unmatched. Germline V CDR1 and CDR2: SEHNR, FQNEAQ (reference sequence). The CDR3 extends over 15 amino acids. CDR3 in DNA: TGTGCCAGCAGCGCCTGGGACAGGACGAACACTGAAGCTTTCTTT. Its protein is CASSAWDRTNTEAFF.

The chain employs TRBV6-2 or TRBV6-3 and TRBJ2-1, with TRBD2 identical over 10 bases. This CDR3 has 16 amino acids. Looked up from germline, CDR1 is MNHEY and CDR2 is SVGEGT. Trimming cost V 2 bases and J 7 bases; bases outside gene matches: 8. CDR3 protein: CASSYPLAGVSNEQFF. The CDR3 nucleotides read TGTGCCAGCAGTTACCCTCTAGCGGGAGTTAGTAATGAGCAGTTCTTC.

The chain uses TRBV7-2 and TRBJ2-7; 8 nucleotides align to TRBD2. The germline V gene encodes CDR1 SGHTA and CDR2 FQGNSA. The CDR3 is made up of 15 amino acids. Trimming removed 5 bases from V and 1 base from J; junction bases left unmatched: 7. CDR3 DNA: TGTGCCAGCAGCCCCAGACTAGCGCAATCCTACGAGCAGTACTTC. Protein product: CASSPRLAQSYEQYF.